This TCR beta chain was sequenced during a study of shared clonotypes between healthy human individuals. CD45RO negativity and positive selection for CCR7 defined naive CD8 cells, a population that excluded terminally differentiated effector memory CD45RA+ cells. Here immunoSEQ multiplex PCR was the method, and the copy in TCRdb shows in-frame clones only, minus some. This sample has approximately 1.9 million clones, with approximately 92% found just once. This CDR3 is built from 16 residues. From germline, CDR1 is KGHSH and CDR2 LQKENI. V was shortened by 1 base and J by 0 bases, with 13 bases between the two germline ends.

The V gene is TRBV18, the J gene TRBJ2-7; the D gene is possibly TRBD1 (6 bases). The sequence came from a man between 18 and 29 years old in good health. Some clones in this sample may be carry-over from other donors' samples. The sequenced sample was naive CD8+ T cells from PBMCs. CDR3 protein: CASSPLRQDISYEQYF. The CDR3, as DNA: TGTGCCAGCTCACCACTTAGACAGGACATCTCCTACGAGCAGTACTTC.